Listed below are T cell receptor beta chains from one sample, sequenced in a study of T cell responses to AZD1222 COVID-19 vaccine. Some clones are missing from TCRdb's copy, which holds only in-frame ones; the method was immunoSEQ multiplex PCR. Of about 100,000 clones in the sample, roughly 90% were seen once. The starting material was peripheral blood, obtained on day 0 of AZD1222 vaccination. All receptors derive from an adult in good health. The CDR3 runs from the conserved cysteine through the conserved F or W. D genes are given only for firm matches. The size entry is marked missing in some rows and otherwise reads once, few, many or a size class.

TRBV4-2	TRBD2	.	TRBJ2-5	CASSQATSGGAETQYF	TGTGCCAGCAGCCAAGCCACTAGCGGGGGGGCTGAGACCCAGTACTTC
TRBV6-5	TRBD1	.	TRBJ1-1	CASSWDRDGEAFF	TGTGCCAGCAGTTGGGACAGGGACGGTGAAGCTTTCTTT
TRBV3-1/TRBV3-2	TRBD1	.	TRBJ1-2	CASSPTGNYGYTF	TGTGCCAGCAGCCCGACAGGGAACTATGGCTACACCTTC
TRBV16	TRBD1	.	TRBJ2-7	CASSPGTVDEQYF	TGTGCCAGCAGCCCCGGGACAGTCGACGAGCAGTACTTC
TRBV19	TRBD2	.	TRBJ2-1	CASRLTGGRYNEQFF	TGTGCCAGTAGATTAACGGGGGGGCGGTACAATGAGCAGTTCTTC
TRBV30	.	.	TRBJ1-6	CAWSGGSPLHF	TGTGCCTGGAGTGGAGGTTCACCCCTCCACTTT
TRBV29-1	TRBD1	.	TRBJ1-2	CSVMQDRVDGYTF	TGCAGCGTTATGCAGGACAGGGTGGATGGCTACACCTTC
TRBV30	.	.	TRBJ1-1	CAWKTNSFSEAFF	TGTGCCTGGAAGACTAACAGTTTCTCTGAAGCTTTCTTT
TRBV10-3	TRBD1	few	TRBJ1-5	CAISEGQGGNQPQHF	TGTGCCATCAGTGAGGGACAGGGTGGCAATCAGCCCCAGCATTTT
TRBV6-2/TRBV6-3	TRBD2	.	TRBJ2-2	CASSYSIAGDTGELFF	TGTGCCAGCAGTTACTCGATTGCGGGAGACACCGGGGAGCTGTTTTTT
TRBV19	.	.	TRBJ1-5	CASSIRQSNQPQHF	TGTGCCAGTAGTATCCGACAGAGCAATCAGCCCCAGCATTTT
TRBV6-2/TRBV6-3	.	.	TRBJ1-1	CASSYPGTGLQSSTEAFF	TGTGCCAGCAGTTACCCTGGAACCGGGTTGCAGTCCAGCACTGAAGCTTTCTTT
TRBV2	TRBD1	.	TRBJ2-7	CASRIRQGMYEQYF	TGTGCCAGCAGGATAAGACAGGGGATGTACGAGCAGTACTTC
TRBV19	.	.	TRBJ2-1	CASSIDRNRRGQFF	TGTGCCAGTAGTATAGATCGTAACCGCCGGGGGCAGTTCTTC